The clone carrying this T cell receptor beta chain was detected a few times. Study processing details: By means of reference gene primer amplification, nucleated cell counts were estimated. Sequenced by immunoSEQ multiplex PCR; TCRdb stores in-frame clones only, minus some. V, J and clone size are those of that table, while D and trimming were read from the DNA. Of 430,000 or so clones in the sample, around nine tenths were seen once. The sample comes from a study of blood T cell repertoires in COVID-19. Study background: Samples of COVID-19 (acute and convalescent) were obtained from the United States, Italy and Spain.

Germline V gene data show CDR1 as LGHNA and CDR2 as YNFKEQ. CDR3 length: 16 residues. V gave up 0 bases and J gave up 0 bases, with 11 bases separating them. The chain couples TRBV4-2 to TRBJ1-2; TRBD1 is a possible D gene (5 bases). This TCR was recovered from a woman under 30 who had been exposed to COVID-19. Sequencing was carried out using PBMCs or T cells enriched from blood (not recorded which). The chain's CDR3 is CASSQDLTGSNYGYTF. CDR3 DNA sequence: TGTGCCAGCAGCCAAGATCTAACAGGATCTAACTATGGCTACACCTTC.